This T cell receptor beta chain originates from a study of post-analysis software for immune sequencing data. Study results and caveats: With TRBV5-6, TRBV5-1 and TRBV20-1 included, about five TRBV segments were more frequent in patients than in controls.

This clonotype was recorded a few times. Its specificity is unknown. Trimming took off 2 bases at V and 5 bases at J, with 10 bases between the two ends. Germline V gene data show CDR1 as SGHTA and CDR2 as FQGTGA. CDR3 size: 13 residues. Tagging with unique molecular identifiers was a feature of the TCR beta cDNA libraries. TCRdb recomputed calls from the PCR reads with MiXCR, one row per CDR3 protein. The sample includes 350,000 to 450,000 distinct CDR3 sequences, around 37% of them seen just once. Sequencing was done on a sample of blood. This TCR was recovered from a girl between 10 and 17 years old with multiple sclerosis. The chain joins TRBV7-3 to TRBJ2-7; no definite D call. The CDR3 DNA sequence: TGTGCCAGCAGCTTAGGCCCAGTCCACGAGCAGTACTTC. This encodes CASSLGPVHEQYF. Supplemented by reference TRBV7-3 and TRBJ2-7, the full variable domain reads GAGVSQTPSNKVTEKGKYVELRCDPISGHTALYWYRQSLGQGPEFLIYFQGTGAADDSGLPNDRFFAVRPEGSVSTLKIQRTERGDSAVYLCASSLGPVHEQYFGPGTRLTVT.